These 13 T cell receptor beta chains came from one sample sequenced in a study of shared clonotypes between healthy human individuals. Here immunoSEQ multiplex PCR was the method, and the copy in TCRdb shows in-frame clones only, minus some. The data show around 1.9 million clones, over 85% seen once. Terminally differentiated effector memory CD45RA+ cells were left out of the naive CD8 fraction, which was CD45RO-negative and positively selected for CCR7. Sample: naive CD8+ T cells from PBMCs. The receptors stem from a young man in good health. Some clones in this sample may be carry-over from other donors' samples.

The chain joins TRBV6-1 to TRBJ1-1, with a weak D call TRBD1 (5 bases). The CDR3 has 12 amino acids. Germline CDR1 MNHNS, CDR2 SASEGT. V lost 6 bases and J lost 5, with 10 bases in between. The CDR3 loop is CASSSRQTEAFF. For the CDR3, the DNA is TGTGCCAGCAGCTCCCGACAGACTGAAGCTTTCTTT.

The CDR3 region is CASSAFGLAEEEQYF. The CDR3 DNA is TGTGCCAGCAGTGCCTTTGGACTAGCGGAGGAGGAGCAGTACTTC. The J gene is TRBJ2-7, the V gene TRBV25-1; 10 nucleotides match TRBD2. CDR3 size: 15 residues. Germline loops: CDR1 MGHDK, CDR2 SYGVNS. After removal of 4 bases from V and 7 bases from J, the junction contained 10 bases not matched to a gene.

In nucleotides, the CDR3 is TGTGCCAGCAGCGTCATTCAGGGGCCCCTGGGCACTGAAGCTTTCTTT. Translating it yields CASSVIQGPLGTEAFF. The chain employs TRBV9 and TRBJ1-1; TRBD1 might be the D (6 bases). CDR1 is SGDLS and CDR2 is YYNGEE in the germline V gene. With 2 bases removed from V and 4 bases from J, the gap between germline ends came to 18 bases. The CDR3 covers 16 residues.

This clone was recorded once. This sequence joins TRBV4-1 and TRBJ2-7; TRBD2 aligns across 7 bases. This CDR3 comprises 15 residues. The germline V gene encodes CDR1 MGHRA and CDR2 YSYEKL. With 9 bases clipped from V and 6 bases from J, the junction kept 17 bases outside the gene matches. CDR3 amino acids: CASSADRAGVGEQYF. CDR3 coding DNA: TGCGCCAGTTCAGCAGATCGGGCGGGAGTGGGCGAGCAGTACTTC.

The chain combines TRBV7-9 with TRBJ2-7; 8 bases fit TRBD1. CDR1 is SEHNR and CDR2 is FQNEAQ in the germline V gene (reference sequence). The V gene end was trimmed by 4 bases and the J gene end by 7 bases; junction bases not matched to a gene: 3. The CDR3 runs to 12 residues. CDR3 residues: CASSWWTGEQYF. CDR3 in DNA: TGTGCCAGCAGCTGGTGGACAGGGGAGCAGTACTTC.

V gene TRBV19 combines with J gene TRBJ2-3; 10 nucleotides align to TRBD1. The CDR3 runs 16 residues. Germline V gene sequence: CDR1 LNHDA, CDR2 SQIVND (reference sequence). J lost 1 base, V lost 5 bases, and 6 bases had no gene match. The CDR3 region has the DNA TGTGCCAGTAGTCCATTAGGACAGGGGGGCACAGATACGCAGTATTTT. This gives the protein CASSPLGQGGTDTQYF. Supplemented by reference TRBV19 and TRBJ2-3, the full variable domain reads DGGITQSPKYLFRKEGQNVTLSCEQNLNHDAMYWYRQDPGQGLRLIYYSQIVNDFQKGDIAEGYSVSREKKESFPLTVTSAQKNPTAFYLCASSPLGQGGTDTQYFGPGTRLTVL.

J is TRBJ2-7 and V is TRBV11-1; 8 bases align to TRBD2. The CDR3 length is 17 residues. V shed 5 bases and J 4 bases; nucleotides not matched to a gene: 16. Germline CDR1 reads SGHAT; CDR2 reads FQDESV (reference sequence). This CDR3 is CASSPPGASGFSYEQYF. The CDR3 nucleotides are TGTGCCAGCAGCCCCCCGGGGGCTAGCGGGTTCTCATACGAGCAGTACTTC. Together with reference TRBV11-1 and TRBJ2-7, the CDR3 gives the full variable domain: EAEVAQSPRYKITEKSQAVAFWCDPISGHATLYWYRQILGQGPELLVQFQDESVVDDSQLPKDRFSAERLKGVDSTLKIQPAELGDSAMYLCASSPPGASGFSYEQYFGPGTRLTVT.

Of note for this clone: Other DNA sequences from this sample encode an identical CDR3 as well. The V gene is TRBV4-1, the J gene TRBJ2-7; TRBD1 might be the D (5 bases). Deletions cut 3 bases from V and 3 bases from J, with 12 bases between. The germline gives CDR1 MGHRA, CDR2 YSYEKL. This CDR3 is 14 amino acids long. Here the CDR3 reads CASSQAGQGYEQYF. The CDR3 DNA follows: TGCGCCAGCAGCCAGGCCGGCCAGGGCTACGAGCAGTACTTC.

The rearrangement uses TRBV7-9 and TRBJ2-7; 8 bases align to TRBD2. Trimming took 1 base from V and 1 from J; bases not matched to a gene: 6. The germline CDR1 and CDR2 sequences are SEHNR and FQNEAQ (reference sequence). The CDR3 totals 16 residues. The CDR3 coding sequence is TGTGCCAGCAGCTTAGAGGGCGGGAGGAGGTCCTACGAGCAGTACTTC. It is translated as CASSLEGGRRSYEQYF.

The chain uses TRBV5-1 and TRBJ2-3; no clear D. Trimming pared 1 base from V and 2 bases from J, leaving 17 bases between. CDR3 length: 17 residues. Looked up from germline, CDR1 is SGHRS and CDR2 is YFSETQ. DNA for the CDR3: TGCGCCAGCAGCTTGACGGCTCCCCTGAGTCTCACAGATACGCAGTATTTT. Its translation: CASSLTAPLSLTDTQYF.

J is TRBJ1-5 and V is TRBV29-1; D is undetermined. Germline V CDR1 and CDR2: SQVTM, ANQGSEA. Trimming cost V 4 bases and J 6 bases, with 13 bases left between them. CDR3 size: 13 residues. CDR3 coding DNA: TGCAGCGTTGTAAGTGGTTACGGTCAGCCCCAGCATTTT. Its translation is CSVVSGYGQPQHF.

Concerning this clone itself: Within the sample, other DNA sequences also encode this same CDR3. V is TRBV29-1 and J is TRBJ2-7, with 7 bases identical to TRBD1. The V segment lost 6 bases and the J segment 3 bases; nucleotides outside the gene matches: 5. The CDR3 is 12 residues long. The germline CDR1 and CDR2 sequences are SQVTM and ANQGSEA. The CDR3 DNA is TGCAGCGTGAGACAGGGTTTCTACGAGCAGTACTTC. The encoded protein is CSVRQGFYEQYF.

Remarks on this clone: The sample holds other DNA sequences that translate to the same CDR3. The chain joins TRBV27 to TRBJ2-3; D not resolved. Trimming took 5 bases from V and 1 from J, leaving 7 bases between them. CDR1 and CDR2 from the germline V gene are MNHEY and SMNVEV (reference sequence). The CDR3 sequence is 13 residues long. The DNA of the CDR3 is TGTGCCAGCAGTCCGACCCGCACAGATACGCAGTATTTT. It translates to CASSPTRTDTQYF.